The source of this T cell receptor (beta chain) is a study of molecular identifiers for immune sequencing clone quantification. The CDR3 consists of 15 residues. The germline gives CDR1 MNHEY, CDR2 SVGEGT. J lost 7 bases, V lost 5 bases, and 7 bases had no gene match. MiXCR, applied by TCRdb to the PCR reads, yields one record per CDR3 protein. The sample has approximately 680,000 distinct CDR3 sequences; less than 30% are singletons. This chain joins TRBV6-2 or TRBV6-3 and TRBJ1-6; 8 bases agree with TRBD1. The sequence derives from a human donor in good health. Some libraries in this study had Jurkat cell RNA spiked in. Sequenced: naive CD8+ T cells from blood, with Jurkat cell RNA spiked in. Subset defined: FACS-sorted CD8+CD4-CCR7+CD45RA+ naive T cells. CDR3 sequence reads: CASSQDRGWNSPLHF. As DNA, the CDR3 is TGTGCCAGCAGTCAAGACAGGGGCTGGAATTCACCCCTCCACTTT.